The 21 T cell receptor beta chains reported below all come from one sample, sequenced in a study of blood T cell repertoires in COVID-19 (dated by TCRdb to 2018 to 2020). The library was obtained by the immunoSEQ multiplex PCR assay. TCRdb re-hosts the immuneACCESS table, in-frame sequences only. Its copies lack some clones; in the studies checked, an unresolved V gene accounts for under half of them, and the cause for the rest is not known. A total of roughly 100,000 clones appear in this sample, just under 85% of them only once. Clones ranked in the top ten supply approximately 3.4% of the sample. Source material: peripheral blood. All receptors derive from a woman of 80 years or more with active or convalescent COVID-19.

The V and J genes are TRBV24-1 and TRBJ2-5; tentatively, D is TRBD1 (6 bases). The CDR3 length is 15 residues. V was pared by 4 bases and J by 2 bases, with 13 bases between. Germline V gene lookup returns CDR1 KGHDR and CDR2 SFDVKD. CDR3 sequence reads: CATSDPRTVQETQYF. DNA for the CDR3: TGTGCCACCAGTGACCCCCGGACAGTTCAAGAGACCCAGTACTTC.

The chain has TRBV21-1 and TRBJ1-2; TRBD1, the D gene given by the table, was not confirmed from the DNA. TRBV21-1 is an annotated pseudogene. CDR3 length: 14 amino acids. CDR3 amino acids: CASSKKGARGGYTF. CDR3 bases: TGTGCCAGCAGCAAAAAGGGGGCGCGGGGAGGCTACACCTTC.

This sequence joins TRBV29-1 and TRBJ1-1; TRBD1 aligns across 8 bases. Germline V CDR1 and CDR2: SQVTM, ANQGSEA. V shed 4 bases, J shed 5 bases, and the junction held 9 bases outside the gene matches. The CDR3 totals 14 residues. The CDR3 nucleotides are TGCAGCGTTGGCCGACAGGGGAAAGAGACTGAAGCTTTCTTT. As protein: CSVGRQGKETEAFF.

V gene TRBV4-3 combines with J gene TRBJ2-3, with 7 bases identical to TRBD1. Looked up from germline, CDR1 is LGHNA and CDR2 is YSLEER. The CDR3 has 14 amino acids. J lost 1 base, V lost 4 bases, and 2 bases had no gene match. This CDR3 reads CASSLGQGTDTQYF. The CDR3 DNA sequence: TGCGCCAGCAGCCTAGGACAGGGCACAGATACGCAGTATTTT.

The chain has TRBV7-9 and TRBJ2-5; possibly TRBD2 for D (6 bases). The germline CDR1 and CDR2 sequences are SEHNR and FQNEAQ (reference sequence). This CDR3 has 14 amino acids. Trimming cost V 1 base and J 5 bases, with 11 bases left between them. CDR3 coding DNA: TGTGCCAGCAGCTTAGAAGGAACTAGCGAGACCCAGTACTTC. Its protein product is CASSLEGTSETQYF.

The rearrangement joins TRBV5-8 to TRBJ1-5; D is unresolved. The CDR3 length is 15 residues. Trimming removed 0 bases at V and 6 bases at J, with 13 bases between. The germline gives CDR1 SGHTS, CDR2 YDEGEE. Here the CDR3 DNA reads TGTGCCAGCAGCTTGGGCGATGTTGTACGTCAGCCCCAGCATTTT. It codes for CASSLGDVVRQPQHF.

This chain connects TRBV5-1 to TRBJ1-1; 7 bases fit TRBD1. Unmatched junction bases numbered 7, after V lost 4 bases and J lost 4 bases. Germline V gene sequence: CDR1 SGHRS, CDR2 YFSETQ. CDR3 length: 14 amino acids. The CDR3 is CASSIQGDGTEAFF. The CDR3 DNA sequence: TGCGCCAGCAGCATTCAGGGGGACGGCACTGAAGCTTTCTTT.

The chain couples TRBV6-5 to TRBJ1-6; D uncertain. Germline V gene lookup returns CDR1 MNHEY and CDR2 SVGAGI. The V end was cut by 2 bases, the J end by 8 bases, with 10 bases between. The CDR3 contains 14 residues. This CDR3 reads CASSYEGEDSPLHF. Here the CDR3 DNA reads TGTGCCAGCAGTTACGAGGGAGAAGATTCACCCCTCCACTTT.

This clone occurred a few times. This rearrangement joins TRBV6-5 to TRBJ2-7; TRBD1 agrees at 8 bases. The germline gives CDR1 MNHEY, CDR2 SVGAGI. The CDR3 runs to 16 residues. J gave up 3 bases and V 0 bases, and 7 bases lay outside the gene matches. This chain's CDR3 is CASSYSQGALFYEQYF. The CDR3 bases are TGTGCCAGCAGTTACTCTCAGGGGGCCCTATTCTACGAGCAGTACTTC.

J is TRBJ1-1 and V is TRBV27, with TRBD1 matching over 9 bases. V lost 3 bases and J lost 1; bases outside the gene matches: 3. There are 15 residues in the CDR3. Looked up from germline, CDR1 is MNHEY and CDR2 is SMNVEV (reference sequence). CDR3 region: CASSFDRGSNTEAFF. CDR3 bases: TGTGCCAGCAGTTTCGACAGGGGGTCGAACACTGAAGCTTTCTTT.

The genes are TRBV6-5 and TRBJ2-7; 9 bases align to TRBD1. In germline, CDR1 is MNHEY, CDR2 SVGAGI. J lost 3 bases, V lost 11 bases, and 8 bases had no gene match. The CDR3 sequence is 13 residues long. The CDR3, as DNA: TGTGCCGGCGGACAGGGGAGCAACTACGAGCAGTACTTC. Encoded protein: CAGGQGSNYEQYF.

The genes are TRBV27 and TRBJ2-7, with D perhaps matching TRBD1 (6 bases). The CDR3 runs to 14 residues. V lost 2 bases and J 4 bases, leaving 12 bases between the germline ends. CDR1 and CDR2 from the germline V gene are MNHEY and SMNVEV (reference sequence). The CDR3: CASSLVRGGYEQYF. The CDR3 DNA follows: TGTGCCAGCAGTTTAGTCAGGGGTGGGTACGAGCAGTACTTC.

CDR3: CASSYPGLVSDTQYF. The CDR3 DNA reads TGTGCCAGCAGTTACCCGGGACTAGTGTCAGATACGCAGTATTTT. This chain connects TRBV6-2 or TRBV6-3 to TRBJ2-3; 8 bases are shared with TRBD2. The CDR3 consists of 15 residues. The J segment lost 4 bases and the V segment lost 2 bases, leaving 5 bases of the junction unmatched. Germline values: CDR1 MNHEY, CDR2 SVGEGT.

The genes are TRBV5-4 and TRBJ1-2; 9 bases fit TRBD1. Germline CDR1 reads SGHNT; CDR2 reads YYREEE (reference sequence). Germline trimming cut 2 bases from V and 8 bases from J; bases unmatched to any gene: 13. This CDR3 region has 16 residues. The DNA for the CDR3 is TGTGCCAGCAGCTTAAAACACGAGACAGGGGGTCGCGGCTACACCTTC. Translation gives CASSLKHETGGRGYTF.

The gene calls are TRBV6-6 and TRBJ2-5, with TRBD2 identical over 13 bases. V was clipped by 6 bases and J by 5 bases; unmatched bases: 9. This CDR3 has 16 residues. Germline lookup yields CDR1 MNHNY and CDR2 SVGAGI (reference sequence). In DNA, the CDR3 is TGTGCCAGCAGAATCGGACTAGCGGGAGTAAAGGAGACCCAGTACTTC. This codes for CASRIGLAGVKETQYF.

The V and J genes are TRBV7-3 and TRBJ1-1, with a tentative D call TRBD1 (6 bases). Germline V gene sequence: CDR1 SGHTA, CDR2 FQGTGA. Trimming removed 5 bases at V and 5 bases at J, with 15 bases between. This CDR3 has 14 amino acids. CDR3 DNA: TGTGCCAGCAGCCTAGGGATACAGGGTACTGAAGCTTTCTTT. It translates to CASSLGIQGTEAFF.

CDR3 in amino acids: CATSDQATNYGYTF. In DNA, the CDR3 is TGTGCCACCAGTGATCAGGCTACTAACTATGGCTACACCTTC. The J gene is TRBJ1-2, the V gene TRBV24-1; D remains unclear. The CDR3 spans 14 residues. Trimming took off 3 bases at V and 0 bases at J, with 7 bases between the two ends. CDR1 is KGHDR, CDR2 SFDVKD, per germline.

CDR3: CASASGTSHEQYF. In DNA form, the CDR3 reads TGTGCCAGCGCTAGCGGGACATCTCACGAGCAGTACTTC. This sequence joins TRBV28 and TRBJ2-7; 9 bases map to TRBD2. The germline V gene has CDR1 MDHEN and CDR2 SYDVKM. With V trimmed by 8 bases and J by 5 bases, 7 bases remained unmatched. The CDR3 runs 13 residues.

The chain links TRBV24-1 to TRBJ2-5; D is unclear. CDR3 length: 11 residues. V lost 3 bases, J lost 5 bases, and 3 bases lay in between. Per the germline V gene, CDR1 is KGHDR and CDR2 is SFDVKD. This chain's CDR3 is CATSDLETQYF. The DNA of the CDR3 is TGTGCCACCAGTGATCTCGAGACCCAGTACTTC.

This clone has just one count. The chain carries TRBV30 and TRBJ1-6; D call uncertain. V gave up 4 bases and J gave up 4 bases, with 5 bases separating them. The CDR3 has 12 residues. Germline V gene lookup returns CDR1 GTSNPN and CDR2 SVGIG (reference sequence). Written as DNA, the CDR3 is TGTGCCTGGAAACAGTATAATTCACCCCTCCACTTT. Translated, it gives CAWKQYNSPLHF.

This clone was detected only a few times. The V and J genes are TRBV6-5 and TRBJ1-1, with D uncertain. Germline loops: CDR1 MNHEY, CDR2 SVGAGI. The CDR3 length is 15 residues. V gave up 5 bases and J gave up 3 bases, with 16 bases separating them. This chain's CDR3 is CASSRGSPWDTEAFF. DNA for the CDR3: TGTGCCAGCAGTCGCGGTTCGCCGTGGGACACTGAAGCTTTCTTT.